The sequence of this T cell receptor (beta chain) was determined in a study of human CD8 memory T cell subsets. TCR beta libraries were made by UMI-labeled 5' RACE. TCRdb reprocessed the 5' RACE reads and stores each CDR3 protein as one record, lacking DNA. This sample's table has roughly 12,000 distinct CDR3 sequences. The CDR3 sequence is 18 residues long. Germline values: CDR1 DFQATT, CDR2 SNEGSKA (reference sequence). This clonotype ranks as medium-sized (0.01 to 0.1%) in terms of frequency. This receptor was identified in a human donor in good health. Sequences were obtained from CD8+ T cells from PBMCs. The chain links TRBV20-1 to TRBJ1-4; TCRdb's D gene call, TRBD1, goes unchecked for lack of DNA. The chain's CDR3 is CSARRQGVPVATNEKLFF.